This passage covers 9 T cell receptor beta chains from one sample sequenced in a study of CD8 T cells in Susac syndrome. Random hexamers served to reverse transcribe roughly 0.45 to 1 ug RNA. TCRdb analysed the immunoSEQ multiplex PCR reads with MiXCR anew, one entry per CDR3 protein. The repertoire holds around 170,000 distinct CDR3 sequences, around 95% seen once, with 0.098% in the top ten. The source material was CD4+ T cells from PBMCs. These receptors all come from a human donor with Susac syndrome.

The chain links TRBV20-1 to TRBJ2-7; D is perhaps TRBD1 or TRBD2 (5 bases each). The CDR3 runs 14 residues. Germline CDR1 reads DFQATT; CDR2 reads SNEGSKA (reference sequence). Between the trimmed V and J ends, which lost 1 base and 5 bases, there was a span of 15 bases. CDR3 loop: CSARVKQVGDEQYF. In DNA form, the CDR3 reads TGCAGTGCTAGAGTGAAACAGGTCGGGGACGAGCAGTACTTC.

The chain employs TRBV1 and TRBJ2-5. TRBV1 is marked as a pseudogene. The CDR3 has 15 amino acids. The CDR3 loop is CTSNDFIQHQETQYF. CDR3 DNA: TGCACCAGCAATGATTTTATACAGCACCAAGAGACCCAGTACTTC.

This clonotype was recorded once. The chain links TRBV20-1 to TRBJ2-5; D ambiguous. The CDR3 is 14 residues long. The V and J ends lost 3 bases and 6 bases respectively, with 17 bases between them. The germline gives CDR1 DFQATT, CDR2 SNEGSKA (reference sequence). CDR3 in amino acids: CSASGSTPEQTQYF. As DNA, the CDR3 is TGCAGTGCTAGCGGTTCCACCCCCGAGCAGACCCAGTACTTC.

The chain links TRBV9 to TRBJ1-2; tentatively, D is TRBD1 (5 bases). Germline CDR1 SGDLS, CDR2 YYNGEE. The CDR3 totals 14 residues. Trimming removed 5 bases from V and 4 bases from J, with 15 bases in between. In DNA, the CDR3 is TGTGCCAGCAGTACCCGGGGCAGAGGCTATGGCTACACCTTC. This sequence encodes CASSTRGRGYGYTF. Supplemented by reference TRBV9 and TRBJ1-2, the full variable domain reads DSGVTQTPKHLITATGQRVTLRCSPRSGDLSVYWYQQSLDQGLQFLIQYYNGEERAKGNILERFSAQQFPDLHSELNLSSLELGDSALYFCASSTRGRGYGYTFGSGTRLTVV.

The V gene is TRBV24-1, the J gene TRBJ2-5; D unresolved. This CDR3 is built from 13 residues. Trimming left V 6 bases short and J 2 bases short, with 9 bases between. In germline, CDR1 is KGHDR, CDR2 SFDVKD. CDR3 sequence: CATSPRVQETQYF. The CDR3 coding sequence is TGTGCCACCAGTCCAAGGGTACAAGAGACCCAGTACTTC.

Only one count was recorded for this clonotype. The CDR3 DNA reads TGTGCCAGTAGTATTCGACAGACTGATTCACCCCTCCACTTT. This translates into CASSIRQTDSPLHF. The chain carries TRBV19 and TRBJ1-6, with a tentative D call TRBD1 (5 bases). The CDR3 runs to 14 residues. V gave up 3 bases and J gave up 8 bases, with 11 bases separating them. Looked up from germline, CDR1 is LNHDA and CDR2 is SQIVND (reference sequence).

The V call is TRBV7-9, the J call TRBJ1-2; no definite D call. Trimming took 1 base from V and 3 from J, leaving 3 bases between them. The CDR3 runs 12 residues. CDR1 and CDR2 from the germline V gene are SEHNR and FQNEAQ (reference sequence). Written as DNA, the CDR3 is TGTGCCAGCAGCTTAGACTACTATGGCTACACCTTC. Protein product: CASSLDYYGYTF.

This chain's CDR3 is CASSLSGSSGNTIYF. CDR3 nucleotides: TGTGCCAGCAGTTTATCAGGGTCCTCTGGAAACACCATATATTTT. The chain recombines TRBV12-3 or TRBV12-4 with TRBJ1-3; D is perhaps TRBD1 (5 bases). The CDR3 contains 15 residues. Trimming shortened V by 2 bases and J by 0 bases, and 8 bases separated the two germline ends.

This chain joins TRBV9 and TRBJ1-5; no reliable D call. The CDR3 sequence is 16 residues long. CDR1 is SGDLS and CDR2 is YYNGEE in the germline V gene. V shed 0 bases and J shed 1 base, with 11 bases lying between them. As DNA, the CDR3 is TGTGCCAGCAGCGTAGTGCAGGCCCTAAGCAATCAGCCCCAGCATTTT. Its translation is CASSVVQALSNQPQHF.